This T cell receptor (beta chain) was sequenced for a study of cytomegalovirus exposure and HLA in healthy donors (TCRdb year 2017). With respect to the entire study: In an earlier analysis of 587 of the donors, roughly 300 Gb of sequence data and 90 million to 130 million unique TCR beta sequences from about 179 million T cells were reported. About 280 gigabases of sequencing data and around 90 million unique TCR sequences made up an early release that covered under 750 HLA-typed donors. Of the 300 to 500 genotyped donors, over 80% were placed in the genetic ancestry cluster associated with self-reported Caucasian donors. The aim of the study was to test whether cataloging public T cell receptors could identify signatures of past pathogen exposure. The study used immunosequencing to profile the T cell repertoires of 670 or so subjects and linked those repertoires to cytomegalovirus serostatus. Along with the approximately 650-subject first cohort, a separate validation cohort of about 110 different subjects was used. To predict cytomegalovirus infection status, the study brought together high-throughput TCR immunosequencing, statistical association of individual TCRs with disease status, and machine learning. To study patterns of TCR occurrence, a later analysis re-analyzed previously published TCR beta repertoires from around 670 donors and added high-resolution HLA genotyping. The later analysis used no new phenotypic data to find candidate immune exposures, relying instead on TCR beta sequences and their occurrence across donors. In an earlier analysis of roughly 580 of the donors, high-throughput TCR beta sequencing was used to judge whether each TCR beta V gene segment behaved as functional or pseudogenic. Alongside the repertoire data, information on donor age, sex, ethnicity and CMV serostatus was compiled. In a later genetic analysis, genome-wide SNP genotypes for about three fifths of the 666 donors were used, and that subset was treated as a discovery cohort. Every discovery cohort repertoire had been produced on one sequencing platform. HLA typing covered class I and class II loci at four-digit resolution. The number of typed donors differed by locus: roughly 629-630 for A, B, C, DRB1 and DQB1; 522 for DQA1; approximately 600 for DPA1; and about 450 for DPB1. Five DR-DQ haplotypes were handled as single units for association and clustering, since linkage in the cohort was strong. Among under 450 genotyped donors of the cohort, an average of approximately 240,000 unique TCR beta nucleotide sequences were sequenced per donor, around 20% of them non-productive. On the study overall, not on this receptor specifically: Correlated functional status among segregating V segments might reflect linkage disequilibrium, but an unknown experimental factor could not be ruled out. The classifier was reported to diagnose cytomegalovirus status with high specificity and sensitivity in both the original and validation cohorts. In a later analysis, TCR association rates were found to vary across HLA loci, with the most associated TCRs seen for DRB1 alleles and the fewest for HLA-C alleles. According to a later analysis, most CMV-associated TCR beta chains appeared to be HLA-restricted, and the HLA associations seemed to be driven largely by CMV exposure. In the study, around 150 TCR beta chains were listed as associated with cytomegalovirus. About 17 rarely observed V segments, including chromosome 9 orphons, were excluded from the earlier analysis of some 590 of the donors because counts were too low. In a later analysis, several top co-occurrence clusters were reported to appear linked to parvovirus B19, influenza, CMV and Epstein-Barr virus. In a later analysis, HLA-associated TCR beta chains showed more clonal expansion and lower generation probabilities than non-associated chains that were equally common. A later analysis associated about 16,000 TCR beta sequences with specific HLA alleles at a false discovery rate of 0.05. According to a later genetic analysis, donors in an Asian-associated ancestry cluster had fewer N-insertions in productive TCRs than the roughly 670-donor mean. For the cohort, immune exposure information was limited to CMV serostatus. In this cohort, only TCR beta chains were sequenced, and detectable features were limited by the absence of alpha or paired-chain data. The authors suggested that the approach could potentially be generalized to other disease states and immunological phenotypes. Because some donors lacked HLA typing at each locus, the association tests relied only on the typed subset. An earlier analysis of approximately 530 of the donors showed that most TCR beta V segments appeared in productive rearrangements either about 90% or about 30% of the time, which broadly matched IMGT annotations. When HLA alleles, especially DR and DQ, strongly co-occurred, attributing TCR associations to individual alleles was difficult. In vitro tests confirmed that a few of the cytomegalovirus-associated TCR beta chains recognize cytomegalovirus antigens. In a later genetic analysis, a missense DCLRE1C variant was associated with V-gene and J-gene trimming of TCR beta chains, and the association was replicated in an independent cohort. A further reported finding was that TCR beta sequences accurately predicted the HLA-A and HLA-B alleles for most subjects in the first cohort. A cluster of highly shared sequence variants was judged likely to be a technical artifact of the sequencing pipeline. Sequencing depth was assumed to be roughly uniform across donors in the presence/absence analyses, though that assumption may not hold. Across donors, most TCR sequences were observed very rarely, whereas some public TCRs were present in many individuals.

Concerning this clone: Its antigen is unknown. No base quality information exists; no much larger clone differs at one position.

The cohort comprised around 700 healthy bone marrow donors. All cohort members were sampled while nominally healthy, although unrecorded immune exposures were likely present. The donor was CMV seropositive and was included in the group of 289 seropositive cohort members. A peripheral blood sample was provided by each donor, and peripheral blood mononuclear cells were used for TCR beta sequencing. The Qiagen DNeasy Blood Extraction Kit was used to extract genomic DNA from the blood cell samples. Library creation used the immunoSEQ multiplex PCR assay. A mixture of 60 forward primers for TCR Vbeta segments and 13 reverse primers for TCR Jbeta segments was used in the multiplex PCR. A multiplex PCR assay on genomic DNA amplified the CDR3 region of rearranged TCR beta genes. On the Illumina HiSeq System, the amplified TCR beta libraries were sequenced as 87-base-pair reads. The published analysis was carried out like this. Across the 700 or so repertoires, a later analysis counted 60 million to 90 million unique TCR beta chains, 9.5 million to 13 million of which were shared by at least two donors. Raw reads were error-corrected and collapsed into unique sequences with a nearest-neighbor algorithm that merged closely related sequences to remove PCR and sequencing errors. V, D and J gene segments were assigned by aligning CDR3 sequences to IMGT reference sequences. For a sequence to be retained, a match of at least six nucleotides to both a V gene segment and a J gene segment was required. A rearrangement counted as productive if the CDR3 had no stop codons and remained in frame with V and J, and every other rearrangement counted as non-productive. Following IMGT convention, CDR3 was defined as the stretch from the second conserved V-encoded cysteine to the conserved J-encoded phenylalanine. The earlier analysis of about 560 of the donors excluded any sequence lacking an unambiguous match to a single V gene segment. In an earlier analysis of several hundred of the donors, V segments were called functional above 56.7% productive rearrangements and were called segregating when the between-donor standard deviation exceeded 5%. A statistical classification framework was developed to diagnose cytomegalovirus status using the catalog of TCR beta chain sequences. V and J gene assignment, in a later analysis, came from comparing TCR nucleotide sequences with IMGT/GENE-DB human TR gene sequences. In a later analysis, CDR3 sequences and most-parsimonious VDJ recombination scenarios were assigned using the TCRdist pipeline. In a later analysis, each TCR beta chain was defined by its CDR3 amino acid sequence together with its V-gene family, and reads without a unique V-gene family were excluded. As a way to deal with suspected cross-contamination and a sequencing artifact, a later analysis dropped 450 to 600 nucleotide sequences that were highly shared and had low generation probability. A later analysis calculated a clonal expansion index for each public chain from normalized within-repertoire ranks of inferred template counts. Generation probabilities in a later analysis came from a VDJ recombination model fitted to out-of-frame rearrangements, and those results were checked against IGoR. A later analysis scored TCR-TCR, TCR-HLA and TCR-CMV co-occurrence with hypergeometric tests, applying a repertoire-size bias correction to TCR pairs. To estimate false discovery rates, a later analysis permuted the HLA or CMV assignments 20 times. In a later analysis, co-occurring TCRs were grouped using DBSCAN, with TCRdist sequence similarity added in when clustering inside HLA-allele-positive subsets. Co-occurrence clustering excluded repertoires with fewer than 30,000 or more than 120,000 public chains, plus five with anomalous nucleotide sharing. The immuneACCESS repertoire file appears here via TCRdb, limited to in-frame rearrangements. These files lack a portion of the clones; in checked studies, under half of the deficit traces to unresolved V genes, and the cause of the others is not known. V and J calls and clone size are those listed in that table; D and trimming were worked out from the DNA. The sample profile shows 150,000 or so clones; 77% of them were found once. The leading ten clones occupy more than 4% of the sample.

The TCR sequence derives from a male donor in good health and CMV-seropositive. The sequenced sample consisted of PBMCs.

The nucleotide sequence reads TGTGCCAGTAGTATATGGGGAGGGACTAGCGGTTACGAGCAGTACTTC. It codes for CASSIWGGTSGYEQYF. The chain employs TRBV19 and TRBJ2-7; 11 central bases correspond to TRBD2. Trimming leaves V shorter by 2 bases and J shorter by 4 bases, with the junction holding 7 bases beyond the gene matches. CDR1 and CDR2, looked up from the germline V gene (reference sequence), are LNHDA and SQIVND. Spanning cysteine to phenylalanine, the CDR3 consists of 16 amino acids. The retained sequence is limited to the CDR3, 48 bases, with the frame set at the first base.